Here is one T cell receptor (beta chain) with its context. Its specificity is unknown. The data are from a study of OX40 agonist ivuxolimab in advanced cancers. Study information: Across the patients, intravenous ivuxolimab was delivered every 2 weeks at 0.01 to 10 mg/kg. General study findings and limits: CD4+ and CD8+ blood T cells expanded clonally by week 6 at 0.1 to 3.0 mg/kg. The antigen specificity of the peripheral T cells (those that were expanded) was not determined.

The length of the CDR3 is 16 residues. The V gene lost 8 bases and the J gene lost 0 bases, with 17 bases spanning the gap. Germline values: CDR1 MNHEY, CDR2 SMNVEV (reference sequence). Only in-frame clones appear in the TCRdb table, and some are missing; sequencing was by immunoSEQ multiplex PCR. The sample yields about 55,000 clones, about 88% seen once. V gene TRBV27 combines with J gene TRBJ2-4; D is possibly TRBD1 (5 bases). The TCR comes from an adult with an advanced solid tumor such as melanoma, head and neck, liver or kidney cancer. Here the sequenced sample was CD4+ or CD8+ T cells sorted from blood, taken in a trial of the OX40 agonist ivuxolimab. The CDR3 reads CASRPRQGLAKNIQYF. The CDR3 nucleotides are TGTGCCAGCCGTCCTCGCCAGGGTTTAGCCAAAAACATTCAGTACTTC.